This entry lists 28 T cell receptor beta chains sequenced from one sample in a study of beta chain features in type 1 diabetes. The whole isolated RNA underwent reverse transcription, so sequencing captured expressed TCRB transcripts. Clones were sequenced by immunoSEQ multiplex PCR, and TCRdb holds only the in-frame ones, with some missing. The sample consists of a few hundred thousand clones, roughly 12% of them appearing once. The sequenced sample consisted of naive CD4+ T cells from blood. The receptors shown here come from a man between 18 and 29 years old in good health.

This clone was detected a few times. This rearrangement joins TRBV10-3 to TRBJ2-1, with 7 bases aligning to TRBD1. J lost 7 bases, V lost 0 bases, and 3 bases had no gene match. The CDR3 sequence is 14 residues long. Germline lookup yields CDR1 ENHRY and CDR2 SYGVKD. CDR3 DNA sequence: TGTGCCATCAGTGAGTCCACAGGGGTTAATGAGCAGTTCTTC. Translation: CAISESTGVNEQFF.

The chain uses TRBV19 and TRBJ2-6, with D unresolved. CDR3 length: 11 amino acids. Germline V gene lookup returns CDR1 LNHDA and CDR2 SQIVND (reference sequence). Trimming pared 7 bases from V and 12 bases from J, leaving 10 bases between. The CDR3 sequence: CASIIFVVLTF. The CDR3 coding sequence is TGTGCCAGTATAATTTTTGTCGTCCTGACTTTC.

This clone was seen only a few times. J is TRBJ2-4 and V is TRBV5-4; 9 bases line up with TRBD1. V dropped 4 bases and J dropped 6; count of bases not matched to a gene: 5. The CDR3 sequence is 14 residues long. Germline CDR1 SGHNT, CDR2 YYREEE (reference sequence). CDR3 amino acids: CASSNRQGGNIQYF. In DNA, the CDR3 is TGTGCCAGCAGCAACCGACAGGGGGGAAACATTCAGTACTTC.

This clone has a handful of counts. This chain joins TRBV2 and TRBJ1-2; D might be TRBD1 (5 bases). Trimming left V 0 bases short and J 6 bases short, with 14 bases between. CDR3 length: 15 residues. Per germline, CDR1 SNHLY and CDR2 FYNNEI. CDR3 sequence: CASSEAGSGINGYTF. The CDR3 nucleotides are TGTGCCAGCAGTGAAGCGGGTTCAGGGATTAATGGCTACACCTTC.

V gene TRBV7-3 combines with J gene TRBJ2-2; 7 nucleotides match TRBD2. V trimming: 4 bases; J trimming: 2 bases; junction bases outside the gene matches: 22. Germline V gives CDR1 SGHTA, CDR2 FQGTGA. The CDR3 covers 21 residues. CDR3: CASSSQPLRLAAEVNTGELFF. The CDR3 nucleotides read TGTGCCAGCAGCTCCCAACCTTTAAGACTAGCTGCCGAAGTCAACACCGGGGAGCTGTTTTTT.

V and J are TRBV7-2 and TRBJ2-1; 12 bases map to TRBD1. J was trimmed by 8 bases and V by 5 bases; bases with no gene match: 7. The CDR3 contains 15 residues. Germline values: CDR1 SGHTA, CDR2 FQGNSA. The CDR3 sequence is CASSLSGTGGHEQFF. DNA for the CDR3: TGTGCCAGCAGCCTATCAGGGACAGGGGGCCATGAGCAGTTCTTC.

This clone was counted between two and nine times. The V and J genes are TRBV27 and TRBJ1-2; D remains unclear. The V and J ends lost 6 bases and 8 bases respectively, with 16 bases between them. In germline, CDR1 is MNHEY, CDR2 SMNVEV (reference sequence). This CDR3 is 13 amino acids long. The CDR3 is CASRTGHAGGYTF. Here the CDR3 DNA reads TGTGCCAGCAGAACCGGGCATGCGGGAGGCTACACCTTC.

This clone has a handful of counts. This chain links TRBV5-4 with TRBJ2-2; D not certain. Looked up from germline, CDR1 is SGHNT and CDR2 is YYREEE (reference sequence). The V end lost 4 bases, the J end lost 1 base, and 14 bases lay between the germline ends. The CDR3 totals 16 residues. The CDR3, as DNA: TGTGCCAGCAGCCCGAACCTCTACAGGAACACCGGGGAGCTGTTTTTT. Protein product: CASSPNLYRNTGELFF. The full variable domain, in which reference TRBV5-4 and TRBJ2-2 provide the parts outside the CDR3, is ETGVTQSPTHLIKTRGQQVTLRCSSQSGHNTVSWYQQALGQGPQFIFQYYREEENGRGNFPPRFSGLQFPNYSSELNVNALELDDSALYLCASSPNLYRNTGELFFGEGSRLTVL.

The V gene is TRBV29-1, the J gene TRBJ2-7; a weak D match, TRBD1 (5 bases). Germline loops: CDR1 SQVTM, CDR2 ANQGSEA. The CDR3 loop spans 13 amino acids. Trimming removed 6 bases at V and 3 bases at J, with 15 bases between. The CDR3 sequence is CSVANQGNYEQYF. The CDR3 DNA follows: TGCAGCGTCGCTAATCAGGGCAACTACGAGCAGTACTTC.

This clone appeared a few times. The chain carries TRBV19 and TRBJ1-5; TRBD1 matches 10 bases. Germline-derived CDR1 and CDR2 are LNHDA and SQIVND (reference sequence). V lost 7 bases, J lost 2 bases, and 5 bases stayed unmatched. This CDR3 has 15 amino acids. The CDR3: CASTGQGTGNQPQHF. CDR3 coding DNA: TGTGCCAGTACGGGACAGGGGACGGGCAATCAGCCCCAGCATTTT.

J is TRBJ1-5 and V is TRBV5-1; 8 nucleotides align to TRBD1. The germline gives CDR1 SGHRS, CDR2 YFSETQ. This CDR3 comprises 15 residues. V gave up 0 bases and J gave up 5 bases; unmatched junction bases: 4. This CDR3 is CASSLAPGQDQPQHF. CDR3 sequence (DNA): TGCGCCAGCAGCTTGGCTCCGGGACAGGATCAGCCCCAGCATTTT.

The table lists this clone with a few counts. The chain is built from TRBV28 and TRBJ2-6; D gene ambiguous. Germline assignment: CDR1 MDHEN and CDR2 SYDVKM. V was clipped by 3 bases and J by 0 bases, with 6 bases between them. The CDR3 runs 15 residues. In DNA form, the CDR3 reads TGTGCCAGCAGTTTTGCCAGCTCTGGGGCCAACGTCCTGACTTTC. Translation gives CASSFASSGANVLTF.

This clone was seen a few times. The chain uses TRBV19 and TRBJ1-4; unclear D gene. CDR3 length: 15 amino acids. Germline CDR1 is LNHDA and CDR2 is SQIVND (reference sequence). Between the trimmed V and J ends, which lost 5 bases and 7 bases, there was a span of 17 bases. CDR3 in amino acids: CASSPQSGAGEKLFF. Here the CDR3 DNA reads TGTGCCAGTAGTCCCCAGTCCGGCGCGGGTGAAAAACTGTTTTTT. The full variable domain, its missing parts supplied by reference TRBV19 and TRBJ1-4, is DGGITQSPKYLFRKEGQNVTLSCEQNLNHDAMYWYRQDPGQGLRLIYYSQIVNDFQKGDIAEGYSVSREKKESFPLTVTSAQKNPTAFYLCASSPQSGAGEKLFFGSGTQLSVL.

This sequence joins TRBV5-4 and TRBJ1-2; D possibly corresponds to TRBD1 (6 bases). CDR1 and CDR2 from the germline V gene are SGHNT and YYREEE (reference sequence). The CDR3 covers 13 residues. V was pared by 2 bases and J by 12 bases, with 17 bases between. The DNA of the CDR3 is TGTGCCAGCAGCTTCCGGCGCGGACAGAGCGACACCTTC. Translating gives CASSFRRGQSDTF.

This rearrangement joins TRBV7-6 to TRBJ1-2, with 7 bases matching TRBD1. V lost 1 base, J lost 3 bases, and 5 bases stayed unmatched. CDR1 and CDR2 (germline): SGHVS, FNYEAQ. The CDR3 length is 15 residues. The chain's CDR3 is CASSLVDREDYGYTF. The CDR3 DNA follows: TGTGCCAGCAGCTTAGTAGACAGGGAGGACTATGGCTACACCTTC.

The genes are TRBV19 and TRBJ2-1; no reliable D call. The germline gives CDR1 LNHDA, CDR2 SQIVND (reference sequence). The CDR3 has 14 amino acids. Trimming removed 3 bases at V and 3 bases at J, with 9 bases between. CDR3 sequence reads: CASSMGDVYNEQFF. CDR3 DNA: TGTGCCAGTAGTATGGGCGACGTCTACAATGAGCAGTTCTTC.

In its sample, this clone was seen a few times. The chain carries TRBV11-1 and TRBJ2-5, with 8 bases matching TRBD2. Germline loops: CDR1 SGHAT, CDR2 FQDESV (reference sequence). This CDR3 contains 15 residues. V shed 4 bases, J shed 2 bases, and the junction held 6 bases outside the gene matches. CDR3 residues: CASSSDGTSQETQYF. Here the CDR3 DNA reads TGTGCCAGCAGCTCCGACGGGACTAGTCAAGAGACCCAGTACTTC.

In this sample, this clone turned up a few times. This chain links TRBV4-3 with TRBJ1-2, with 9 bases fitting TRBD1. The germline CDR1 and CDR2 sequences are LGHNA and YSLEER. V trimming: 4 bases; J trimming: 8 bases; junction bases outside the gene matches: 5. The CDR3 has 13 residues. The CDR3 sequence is CASSLDRGRGYTF. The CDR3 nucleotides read TGCGCCAGCAGCCTGGACAGGGGTCGGGGCTACACCTTC.

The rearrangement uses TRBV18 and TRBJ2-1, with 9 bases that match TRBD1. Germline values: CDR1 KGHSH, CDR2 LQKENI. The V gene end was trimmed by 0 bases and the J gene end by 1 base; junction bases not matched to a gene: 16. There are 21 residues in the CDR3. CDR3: CASSPPFGQGRTISSYNEQFF. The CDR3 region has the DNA TGTGCCAGCTCACCACCGTTCGGACAGGGGCGGACGATCAGTTCCTACAATGAGCAGTTCTTC.

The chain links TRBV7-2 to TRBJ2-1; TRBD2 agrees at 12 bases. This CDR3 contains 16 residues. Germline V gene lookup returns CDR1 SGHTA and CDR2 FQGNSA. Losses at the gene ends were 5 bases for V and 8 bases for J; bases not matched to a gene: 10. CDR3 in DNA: TGTGCCAGCAGCCAATCTAGCGGGAGGGCCTGGTATGAGCAGTTCTTC. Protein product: CASSQSSGRAWYEQFF.

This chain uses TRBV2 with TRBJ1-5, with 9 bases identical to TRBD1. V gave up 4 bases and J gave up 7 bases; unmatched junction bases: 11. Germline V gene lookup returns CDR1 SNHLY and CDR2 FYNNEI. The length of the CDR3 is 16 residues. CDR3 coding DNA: TGTGCCAGCAGTGTACGACAGGGGGAGGTGGAACAGCCCCAGCATTTT. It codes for CASSVRQGEVEQPQHF.

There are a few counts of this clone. The CDR3 DNA reads TGTGCCTGGAGTTGGGGGACGACAGGTCCTAACTATGGCTACACCTTC. It translates to CAWSWGTTGPNYGYTF. The V call is TRBV30, the J call TRBJ1-2, with D maybe TRBD1 (6 bases). This CDR3 has 16 residues. Trimming pared 2 bases from V and 0 bases from J, leaving 16 bases between. The germline V gene has CDR1 GTSNPN and CDR2 SVGIG (reference sequence).

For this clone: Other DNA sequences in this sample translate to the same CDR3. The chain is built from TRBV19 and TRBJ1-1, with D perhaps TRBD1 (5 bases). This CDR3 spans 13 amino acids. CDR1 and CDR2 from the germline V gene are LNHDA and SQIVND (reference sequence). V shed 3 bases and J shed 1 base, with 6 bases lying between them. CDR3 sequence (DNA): TGTGCCAGTAGTATGGGGCAGAACACTGAAGCTTTCTTT. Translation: CASSMGQNTEAFF.

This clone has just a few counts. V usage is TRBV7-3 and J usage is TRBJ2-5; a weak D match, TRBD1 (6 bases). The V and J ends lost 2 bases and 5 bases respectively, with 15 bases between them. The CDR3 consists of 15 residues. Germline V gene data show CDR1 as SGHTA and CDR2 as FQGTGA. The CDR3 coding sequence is TGTGCCAGCAGCTTACAGGGGCGGACGTGGGAGACCCAGTACTTC. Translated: CASSLQGRTWETQYF.

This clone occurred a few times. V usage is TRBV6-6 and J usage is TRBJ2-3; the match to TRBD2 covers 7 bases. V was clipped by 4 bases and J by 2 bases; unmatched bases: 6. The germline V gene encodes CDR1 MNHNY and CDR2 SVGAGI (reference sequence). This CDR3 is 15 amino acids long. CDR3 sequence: CASSWRSGTTDTQYF. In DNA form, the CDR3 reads TGTGCCAGCAGTTGGAGGAGCGGGACCACAGATACGCAGTATTTT.

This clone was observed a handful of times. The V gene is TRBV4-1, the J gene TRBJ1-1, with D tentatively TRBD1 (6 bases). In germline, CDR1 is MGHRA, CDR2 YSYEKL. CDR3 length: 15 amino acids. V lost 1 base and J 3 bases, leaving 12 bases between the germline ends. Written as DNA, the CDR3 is TGCGCCAGCAGCCAAGGGCGGGGGGCGGACACTGAAGCTTTCTTT. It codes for CASSQGRGADTEAFF.

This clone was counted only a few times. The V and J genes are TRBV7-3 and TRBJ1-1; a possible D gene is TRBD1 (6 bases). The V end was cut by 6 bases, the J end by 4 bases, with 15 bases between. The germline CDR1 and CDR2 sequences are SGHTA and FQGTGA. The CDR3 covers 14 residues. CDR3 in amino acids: CASSRQGKGTEAFF. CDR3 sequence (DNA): TGTGCCAGCAGTCGGCAGGGGAAGGGCACTGAAGCTTTCTTT.

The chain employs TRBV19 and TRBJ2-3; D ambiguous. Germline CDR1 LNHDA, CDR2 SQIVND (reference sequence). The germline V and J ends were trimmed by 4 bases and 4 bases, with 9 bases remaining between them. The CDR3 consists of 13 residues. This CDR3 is CASSTPVPDTQYF. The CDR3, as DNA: TGTGCCAGTAGTACTCCCGTCCCAGATACGCAGTATTTT.